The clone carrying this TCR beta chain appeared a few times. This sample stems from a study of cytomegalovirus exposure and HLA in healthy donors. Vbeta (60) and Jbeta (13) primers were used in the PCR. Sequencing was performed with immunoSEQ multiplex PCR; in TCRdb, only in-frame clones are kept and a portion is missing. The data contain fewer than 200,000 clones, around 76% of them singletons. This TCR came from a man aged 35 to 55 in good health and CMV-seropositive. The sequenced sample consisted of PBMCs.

CDR3 sequence reads: CASSRRAGTETGELFF. CDR3 DNA sequence: TGTGCCAGCAGCCGACGGGCCGGGACAGAAACCGGGGAGCTGTTTTTT. The genes are TRBV7-2 and TRBJ2-2; TRBD1 matches at 7 bases. V was pared by 5 bases and J by 5 bases, with 11 bases of the junction left unmatched. The CDR3 spans 16 residues. Germline assignment: CDR1 SGHTA and CDR2 FQGNSA.